Each of the 2 T cell receptor beta chains below was sequenced from the same sample in a study of cytomegalovirus exposure and HLA in healthy donors. Measured with immunoSEQ multiplex PCR; TCRdb has only the in-frame clones, and not every one. The repertoire has 110,000 to 150,000 clones, 94% of them found once; the top ten carry about 2%. Sequencing was done on a sample of PBMCs. Receptor source: a young man in good health and CMV-seropositive.

The chain couples TRBV5-4 to TRBJ2-5; 9 nucleotides line up with TRBD2. The CDR3 sequence is 15 residues long. The V and J ends lost 2 bases and 5 bases, in that order; junction bases with no gene match: 7. The germline V gene encodes CDR1 SGHNT and CDR2 YYREEE (reference sequence). The CDR3 protein is CASSLRREGLETQYF. The DNA of the CDR3 is TGTGCCAGCAGCTTACGGCGGGAGGGCCTGGAGACCCAGTACTTC. The whole variable domain, remainder taken from reference TRBV5-4 and TRBJ2-5, is ETGVTQSPTHLIKTRGQQVTLRCSSQSGHNTVSWYQQALGQGPQFIFQYYREEENGRGNFPPRFSGLQFPNYSSELNVNALELDDSALYLCASSLRREGLETQYFGPGTRLLVL.

J is TRBJ2-1 and V is TRBV5-4, with a weak D call TRBD2 (6 bases). Trimming shortened V by 3 bases and J by 0 bases, and 16 bases separated the two germline ends. There are 17 residues in the CDR3. Per the germline V gene, CDR1 is SGHNT and CDR2 is YYREEE (reference sequence). CDR3 nucleotides: TGTGCCAGCAGCTCCCAACTGGGGGGTTTCTCCTACAATGAGCAGTTCTTC. Amino acid sequence: CASSSQLGGFSYNEQFF.